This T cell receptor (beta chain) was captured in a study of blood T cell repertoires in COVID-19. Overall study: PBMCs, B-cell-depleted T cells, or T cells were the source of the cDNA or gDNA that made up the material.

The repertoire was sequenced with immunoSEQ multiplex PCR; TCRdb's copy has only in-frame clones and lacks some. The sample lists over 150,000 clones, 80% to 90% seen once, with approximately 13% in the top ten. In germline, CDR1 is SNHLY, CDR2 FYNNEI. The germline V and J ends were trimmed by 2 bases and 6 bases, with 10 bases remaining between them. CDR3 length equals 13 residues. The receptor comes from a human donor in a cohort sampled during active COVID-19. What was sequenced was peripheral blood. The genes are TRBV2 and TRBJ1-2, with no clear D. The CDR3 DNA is TGTGCCAGCAGTGAATTACAGATTAATGGCTACACCTTC. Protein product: CASSELQINGYTF.